The 17 T cell receptor beta chains given below trace back to one sample, sequenced in a study of T-cell reconstitution after alpha-beta-depleted transplantation in children (dated by TCRdb to the mid-2010s). Library generation was performed with PCR. Sequencing instrument: Illumina HiSeq 2500. To normalize quantification of the TCRbeta repertoire, the TCR libraries were built with molecular barcoding that relied on unique molecular identifiers. TCRdb ran its own pipeline on the public reads, namely fastp trimming at Q25 and MiXCR clone calling, and kept in-frame beta chains. Each entry is one CDR3 protein sequence, shown with its most common DNA and genes. The table for this sample lists around 960,000 distinct CDR3 sequences; about 29% of them were counted only once. Of the sample, 28% falls within the top ten clones. The meaning of the sample's treatment or condition label: allogeneic hematopoietic cell transplantation with graft depleted of TCRalphabeta T cells and CD19 B cells.

Sequencing used PBMCs, mostly from graft donor cells, obtained 360 days after TCRalphabeta/CD19-depleted stem cell transplant. All receptors come from a boy less than two years old who had a stem cell transplant for SCID, so the T cells may come from the graft donor.

CDR3 nucleotide sequence: TGCAGCGTTGACACTAGCGGGGCGACAGATACGCAGTATTTT. Translating it yields CSVDTSGATDTQYF. The genes are TRBV29-1 and TRBJ2-3, with 10 bases fitting TRBD2. After removal of 3 bases from V and 3 bases from J, the junction contained 3 bases not matched to a gene. The length of the CDR3 is 14 residues. Per germline, CDR1 SQVTM and CDR2 ANQGSEA.

CDR3 nucleotide sequence: TGTGCCAGCAGCTTAGCGTGGGCGGGGGGGCGGTACGAGCAGTACTTC. Translating it yields CASSLAWAGGRYEQYF. This rearrangement joins TRBV7-2 to TRBJ2-7, with TRBD2 matching 9 bases. Germline V gives CDR1 SGHTA, CDR2 FQGNSA. The length of the CDR3 is 16 residues. The trim removed 0 bases at V and 4 bases at J, leaving 7 bases unmatched. Using reference TRBV7-2 and TRBJ2-7 for the parts outside the CDR3, the full variable domain is GAGVSQSPSNKVTEKGKDVELRCDPISGHTALYWYRQSLGQGLEFLIYFQGNSAPDKSGLPSDRFSAERTGGSVSTLTIQRTQQEDSAVYLCASSLAWAGGRYEQYFGPGTRLTVT.

V gene TRBV6-5 combines with J gene TRBJ2-1; 14 nucleotides match TRBD2. The CDR3 has 16 amino acids. V lost 4 bases to trimming and J lost 9 bases; unmatched junction nucleotides: 8. The germline V gene has CDR1 MNHEY and CDR2 SVGAGI. CDR3 coding DNA: TGTGCCAGCAGTTCCACCGGGACTAGCGGGGGAGGTGAGCAGTTCTTC. Its protein product is CASSSTGTSGGGEQFF.

The J gene is TRBJ2-1, the V gene TRBV12-3 or TRBV12-4; unclear D gene. The CDR3 consists of 12 residues. V lost 5 bases and J 12 bases, leaving 14 bases between the germline ends. This CDR3 reads CASSQWPKGQFF. In DNA, the CDR3 is TGTGCCAGCAGTCAGTGGCCAAAGGGGCAGTTCTTC.

This clonotype came up a few times. The chain is built from TRBV12-3 or TRBV12-4 and TRBJ2-7, with a tentative D call TRBD2 (7 bases). With 5 bases removed from V and 0 bases from J, the gap between germline ends came to 17 bases. This CDR3 has 16 residues. The CDR3: CASSLWAGEGSYEQYF. DNA for the CDR3: TGTGCCAGCAGTCTGTGGGCAGGGGAGGGCTCCTACGAGCAGTACTTC.

V gene TRBV11-2 combines with J gene TRBJ2-3; 11 nucleotides line up with TRBD2. The CDR3 is made up of 18 amino acids. The V gene's germline CDR1 is SGHAT and CDR2 FQNNGV. The V segment lost 5 bases and the J segment 2 bases; nucleotides outside the gene matches: 12. Here the CDR3 reads CASSTQLLLAGVTDTQYF. CDR3 sequence (DNA): TGTGCCAGCAGCACCCAGCTATTACTAGCGGGGGTCACAGATACGCAGTATTTT.

This clonotype was counted between two and nine times. This rearrangement joins TRBV11-2 to TRBJ2-3; maybe TRBD1 (6 bases). This CDR3 has 14 amino acids. CDR1 and CDR2 from the germline V gene are SGHAT and FQNNGV. The germline V and J ends were trimmed by 4 bases and 4 bases, with 12 bases remaining between them. CDR3 sequence reads: CASSSSTGSDTQYF. CDR3 DNA: TGTGCCAGCAGCTCGAGTACAGGGTCAGATACGCAGTATTTT. The whole variable domain, remainder taken from reference TRBV11-2 and TRBJ2-3, is EAGVAQSPRYKIIEKRQSVAFWCNPISGHATLYWYQQILGQGPKLLIQFQNNGVVDDSQLPKDRFSAERLKGVDSTLKIQPAKLEDSAVYLCASSSSTGSDTQYFGPGTRLTVL.

This clonotype was seen only a few times. The chain employs TRBV5-6 and TRBJ2-7; D is undetermined. Germline loops: CDR1 SGHDT, CDR2 YYEEEE. V lost 1 base, J lost 5 bases, and 10 bases lay in between. This CDR3 contains 13 residues. The CDR3, as DNA: TGTGCCAGCAGCTTGCTAGGTACCGACGAGCAGTACTTC. Amino acids: CASSLLGTDEQYF.

This chain joins TRBV2 and TRBJ1-1, with D perhaps matching TRBD1 (6 bases). The CDR3 totals 14 residues. Germline CDR1 SNHLY, CDR2 FYNNEI. V was shortened by 7 bases and J by 5 bases, with 17 bases between the two germline ends. CDR3 DNA: TGTGCCAGCACTAGCAACGTCAGGGGTACTGAAGCTTTCTTT. It encodes CASTSNVRGTEAFF.

The chain employs TRBV4-1 and TRBJ1-3; 8 bases fit TRBD1. Germline loops: CDR1 MGHRA, CDR2 YSYEKL. The CDR3 consists of 16 residues. V lost 0 bases to trimming and J lost 6 bases; unmatched junction nucleotides: 7. CDR3 DNA sequence: TGCGCCAGCAGCCAAGATTGGACAGGGATGACAAACACCATATATTTT. The encoded protein is CASSQDWTGMTNTIYF.

The rearrangement links TRBV6-2 or TRBV6-3 to TRBJ2-7; 9 nucleotides agree with TRBD1. Germline V gene lookup returns CDR1 MNHEY and CDR2 SVGEGT. Germline trimming cut 7 bases from V and 3 bases from J; bases unmatched to any gene: 7. This CDR3 spans 14 amino acids. The CDR3: CASMGTGRNYEQYF. CDR3 in DNA: TGTGCCAGCATGGGGACAGGGAGAAACTACGAGCAGTACTTC.

This clonotype turned up a few times. The chain combines TRBV3-1 with TRBJ2-3; D gene unclear. Germline CDR1 is LGHDT and CDR2 is YNNKEL (reference sequence). CDR3 length: 12 residues. V was cut by 5 bases and J by 6 bases, with 9 bases left in between. CDR3 residues: CASSKPTDTQYF. For the CDR3, the DNA is TGTGCCAGCAGCAAACCAACGGATACGCAGTATTTT.

This clonotype appeared a few times. The chain employs TRBV7-9 and TRBJ1-4, with D uncertain. Per the germline V gene, CDR1 is SEHNR and CDR2 is FQNEAQ (reference sequence). Trimming removed 4 bases at V and 5 bases at J, with 14 bases between. The CDR3 spans 15 residues. DNA for the CDR3: TGTGCCAGCAGCTCCCTGGCCGAATCGAATGAAAAACTGTTTTTT. This codes for CASSSLAESNEKLFF. The full variable domain, its missing parts supplied by reference TRBV7-9 and TRBJ1-4, is DTGVSQNPRHKITKRGQNVTFRCDPISEHNRLYWYRQTLGQGPEFLTYFQNEAQLEKSRLLSDRFSAERPKGSFSTLEIQRTEQGDSAMYLCASSSLAESNEKLFFGSGTQLSVL.

This clonotype appeared a few times. The chain carries TRBV12-3 or TRBV12-4 and TRBJ1-4; 8 nucleotides align to TRBD1. After removal of 1 base from V and 5 bases from J, the junction contained 0 bases not matched to a gene. CDR3 length equals 14 residues. The CDR3 region has the DNA TGTGCCAGCAGTTTAGGGGACAGGAATGAAAAACTGTTTTTT. Translation gives CASSLGDRNEKLFF.

The chain employs TRBV5-1 and TRBJ2-2; 16 bases agree with TRBD2. Per germline, CDR1 SGHRS and CDR2 YFSETQ. J gave up 0 bases and V 1 base, and 3 bases lay outside the gene matches. This CDR3 has 19 residues. The CDR3 coding sequence is TGCGCCAGCAGCTTGCCGGGACTAGCGGGGGGGCCGAACACCGGGGAGCTGTTTTTT. This sequence encodes CASSLPGLAGGPNTGELFF.

The rearrangement links TRBV29-1 to TRBJ1-2; 7 nucleotides agree with TRBD1. V lost 4 bases, J lost 2 bases, and 4 bases stayed unmatched. Looked up from germline, CDR1 is SQVTM and CDR2 is ANQGSEA. The CDR3 is 13 amino acids. The CDR3 sequence is CSVVSRGNYGYTF. The CDR3 DNA follows: TGCAGCGTTGTTTCCAGGGGGAACTATGGCTACACCTTC.

CDR3 sequence: CASSPPGGWTGELFF. The CDR3 DNA reads TGTGCCAGCAGCCCGCCAGGGGGATGGACCGGGGAGCTGTTTTTT. This chain links TRBV11-1 with TRBJ2-2; 7 positions agree with TRBD1. This CDR3 contains 15 residues. Germline V lookup: CDR1 SGHAT, CDR2 FQDESV (reference sequence). The V gene end was trimmed by 5 bases and the J gene end by 5 bases; junction bases not matched to a gene: 8.